This entry lists 18 T cell receptor beta chains sequenced from one sample in a study of shared clonotypes between healthy human individuals (dated by TCRdb to 2020 to 2022). Library method: the immunoSEQ multiplex PCR assay. Here the immuneACCESS table is served through TCRdb, limited to in-frame sequences with V and J called. Missing clones are a known gap in these copies; in checked studies unresolved V genes cover under half, and the rest lacks a known reason. This sample gives 2 million to 3 million clones in total; roughly 92% of them show up just once. The ten largest clones represent under 0.15% of the sample. The sequenced sample was naive CD4+ T cells sorted from blood. The cell subset or site label on this specimen signifies: CD45RA+ positively selected. These receptors all come from a man aged 18 to 29 in good health.

The gene calls are TRBV19 and TRBJ2-7; 7 positions match TRBD1. Germline CDR1 LNHDA, CDR2 SQIVND (reference sequence). Trimming at V came to 0 bases and at J to 8 bases, leaving 10 bases not matched to a gene. This CDR3 is 15 amino acids long. The CDR3 DNA is TGTGCCAGTAGTATAGAAGTCGGACAGGTCGGGAAGCAGTACTTC. Its translation: CASSIEVGQVGKQYF.

The genes are TRBV21-1 and TRBJ2-7. TRBV21-1 is an annotated pseudogene. The CDR3 runs 14 residues. The CDR3 protein is CASSGRDGSYEQYF. The CDR3 DNA follows: TGTGCCAGCAGCGGTCGGGACGGATCCTACGAGCAGTACTTC.

J is TRBJ2-5 and V is TRBV7-2, with D perhaps assigned TRBD1 or TRBD2 (5 bases each). From germline, CDR1 is SGHTA and CDR2 FQGNSA. The V end lost 1 base, the J end lost 4 bases, and 13 bases lay between the germline ends. This CDR3 is 15 amino acids long. CDR3 in DNA: TGTGCCAGCAGCTTAGTAACAGGAGGTCGAGAGACCCAGTACTTC. Encoded protein: CASSLVTGGRETQYF.

About this clone itself: At one of its ends the junction is not consistent with the germline gene, which may arise from a read error. The genes are TRBV7-7 and TRBJ2-6; no clear D. This CDR3 is 13 amino acids long. The germline V gene encodes CDR1 SSHAT and CDR2 FNYEAQ (reference sequence). The CDR3 region has the DNA TGTGCTAGCAGCCCGAATGGGGCCAACGTCCTGACTTTC. It encodes CASSPNGANVLTF.

This clone is a singleton in its sample. The chain uses TRBV6-5 and TRBJ1-2, with unresolved D. The CDR3 has 13 residues. CDR1 MNHEY and CDR2 SVGAGI come from the germline V gene. With 7 bases removed from V and 2 bases from J, the gap between germline ends came to 11 bases. The CDR3 DNA follows: TGTGCCAGCACCGAGGACCGAAACTATGGCTACACCTTC. Amino acid sequence: CASTEDRNYGYTF.

The V gene is TRBV30, the J gene TRBJ2-3; 10 nucleotides line up with TRBD2. Per germline, CDR1 GTSNPN and CDR2 SVGIG (reference sequence). CDR3 length equals 16 residues. V dropped 3 bases and J dropped 8; count of bases not matched to a gene: 14. CDR3 DNA: TGTGCCTGGAGCCCGCCAAAAGCGGGGGGGCATAGTACGCAGTATTTT. Protein product: CAWSPPKAGGHSTQYF.

A word on this clone: Distinct nucleotide sequences in the sample also encode this CDR3. The rearrangement joins TRBV28 to TRBJ2-4, with a weak D call TRBD2 (6 bases). This CDR3 contains 14 residues. V lost 6 bases to trimming and J lost 0 bases, with 9 bases between them. CDR1 and CDR2 (germline): MDHEN, SYDVKM. CDR3 region: CASSPGLAKNIQYF. The CDR3 DNA reads as TGTGCCAGCAGCCCGGGACTAGCCAAAAACATTCAGTACTTC.

CDR3 nucleotides: TGTGCCAGCAGCTTCGACCTAGCGGGGCAAGAGACCCAGTACTTC. Encoded protein: CASSFDLAGQETQYF. The J gene is TRBJ2-5, the V gene TRBV7-2; 9 nucleotides line up with TRBD2. The CDR3 runs to 15 residues. The ends lost 3 bases at V and 2 bases at J; junction bases unmatched: 4. CDR1 is SGHTA, CDR2 FQGNSA, per germline.

This rearrangement joins TRBV19 to TRBJ2-1; 11 bases fit TRBD2. Germline CDR1 reads LNHDA; CDR2 reads SQIVND (reference sequence). The trim removed 0 bases at V and 5 bases at J, leaving 9 bases unmatched. The CDR3 totals 18 residues. CDR3 residues: CASSIEASGRYGDNEQFF. Here the CDR3 DNA reads TGTGCCAGTAGTATAGAGGCTAGCGGGAGGTACGGGGACAATGAGCAGTTCTTC.

CDR3 sequence reads: CACKPGLINTGELFF. CDR3 nucleotides: TGTGCCTGCAAACCAGGACTAATTAACACCGGGGAGCTGTTTTTT. The chain carries TRBV6-1 and TRBJ2-2; D perhaps matches TRBD2 (6 bases). This CDR3 region has 15 residues. Deletions cut 11 bases from V and 2 bases from J, with 18 bases between. The germline gives CDR1 MNHNS, CDR2 SASEGT.

The V and J genes are TRBV25-1 and TRBJ2-5; D gene uncertain. The J call is doubtful: the DNA matches TRBJ2-7 better. The V gene's germline CDR1 is MGHDK and CDR2 SYGVNS. The CDR3 has 15 residues. The CDR3 region is CASSDKVGHSYEQYF. The CDR3 bases are TGTGCCAGCAGTGACAAGGTCGGTCACTCCTACGAGCAGTACTTC.

The J gene is TRBJ1-5, the V gene TRBV2; TRBD1 might be the D (5 bases). The CDR3 contains 15 residues. CDR1 and CDR2 from the germline V gene are SNHLY and FYNNEI. Trimming cost V 5 bases and J 3 bases, with 14 bases left between them. As DNA, the CDR3 is TGTGCCAGCAGTATCCGGGACCAATACAATCAGCCCCAGCATTTT. This codes for CASSIRDQYNQPQHF. The full variable domain, its missing parts supplied by reference TRBV2 and TRBJ1-5, is EPEVTQTPSHQVTQMGQEVILRCVPISNHLYFYWYRQILGQKVEFLVSFYNNEISEKSEIFDDQFSVERPDGSNFTLKIRSTKLEDSAMYFCASSIRDQYNQPQHFGDGTRLSIL.

The chain uses TRBV29-1 and TRBJ2-5, with D uncertain. This CDR3 region has 15 residues. The germline V gene has CDR1 SQVTM and CDR2 ANQGSEA. V was clipped by 3 bases and J by 2 bases, with 16 bases between them. CDR3 loop: CSVDKDPGFQETQYF. DNA for the CDR3: TGCAGCGTTGATAAGGACCCAGGTTTTCAAGAGACCCAGTACTTC.

This clone was observed a few times. The rearrangement links TRBV5-1 to TRBJ1-4; D is uncertain. With 3 bases removed from V and 8 bases from J, the gap between germline ends came to 11 bases. Germline CDR1 and CDR2: SGHRS and YFSETQ. There are 13 residues in the CDR3. The CDR3 DNA follows: TGCGCCAGCAGCTCTCGTGGGAGCGAAAAACTGTTTTTT. Residues: CASSSRGSEKLFF.

The chain combines TRBV15 with TRBJ2-1, with 7 bases aligning to TRBD2. With V trimmed by 8 bases and J by 0 bases, 4 bases remained unmatched. Germline assignment: CDR1 LNHNV and CDR2 YYDKDF (reference sequence). The CDR3 covers 14 residues. DNA for the CDR3: TGTGCCACCCTAGCGGATAGCTCCTACAATGAGCAGTTCTTC. Translation gives CATLADSSYNEQFF.

The chain carries TRBV10-3 and TRBJ2-7; the match to TRBD1 covers 9 bases. Per germline, CDR1 ENHRY and CDR2 SYGVKD. V lost 5 bases to trimming and J lost 6 bases; unmatched junction nucleotides: 5. The CDR3 length is 13 residues. The DNA for the CDR3 is TGTGCCATCAGTTGGACAGGGGATAGCGAGCAGTACTTC. Translation gives CAISWTGDSEQYF.

V gene TRBV2 combines with J gene TRBJ1-2; D is unresolved. Looked up from germline, CDR1 is SNHLY and CDR2 is FYNNEI. The CDR3 contains 13 residues. Trimming shortened V by 4 bases and J by 2 bases, and 8 bases separated the two germline ends. This CDR3 reads CASSGVQNYGYTF. In DNA, the CDR3 is TGTGCCAGCAGTGGTGTACAAAACTATGGCTACACCTTC.

The CDR3 sequence is CASRKGISSNQPQHF. The DNA for the CDR3 is TGTGCCAGCAGGAAGGGGATCAGTAGCAATCAGCCCCAGCATTTT. The gene calls are TRBV2 and TRBJ1-5, with D possibly TRBD1 on 5 matching bases. Germline assignment: CDR1 SNHLY and CDR2 FYNNEI. Trimming removed 6 bases at V and 0 bases at J, with 12 bases between. CDR3 length: 15 amino acids. Full variable domain (outside the CDR3, taken from reference TRBV2 and TRBJ1-5): EPEVTQTPSHQVTQMGQEVILRCVPISNHLYFYWYRQILGQKVEFLVSFYNNEISEKSEIFDDQFSVERPDGSNFTLKIRSTKLEDSAMYFCASRKGISSNQPQHFGDGTRLSIL.